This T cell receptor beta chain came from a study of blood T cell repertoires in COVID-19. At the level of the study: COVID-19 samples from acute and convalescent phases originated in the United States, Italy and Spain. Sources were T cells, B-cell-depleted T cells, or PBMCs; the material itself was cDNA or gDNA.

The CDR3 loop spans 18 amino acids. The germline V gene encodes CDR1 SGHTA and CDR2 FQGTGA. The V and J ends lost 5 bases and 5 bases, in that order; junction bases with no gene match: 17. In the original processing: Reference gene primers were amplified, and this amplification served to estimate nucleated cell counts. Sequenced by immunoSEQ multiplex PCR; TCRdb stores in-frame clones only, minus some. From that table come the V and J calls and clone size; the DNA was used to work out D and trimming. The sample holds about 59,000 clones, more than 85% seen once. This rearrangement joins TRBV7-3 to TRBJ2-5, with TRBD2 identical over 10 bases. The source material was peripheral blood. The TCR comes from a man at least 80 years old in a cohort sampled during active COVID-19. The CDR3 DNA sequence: TGTGCCAGCAGCCTAGGGCAGCTAGCGGGAGTAAATAGGGAGACCCAGTACTTC. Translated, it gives CASSLGQLAGVNRETQYF.